These T cell receptor beta chains were read from a single sample in a study of CD8 T cells in Susac syndrome. A single record per CDR3 protein comes from TCRdb applying MiXCR to the immunoSEQ multiplex PCR reads. The table includes roughly 200,000 distinct CDR3 sequences, around 94% detected once. Sequencing was performed on CD4+ T cells from PBMCs. The receptors here all came from a human donor with Susac syndrome. CDR3s include the opening cysteine and the closing phenylalanine or tryptophan. A D gene is named only where the DNA matches it firmly. Clone size is shown for a subset of rows, as once, few, many or a class of expanded clone.

TRBV18	once	NA	TRBJ1-1	CASSSRSRGTEAFF	TGTGCCAGCTCATCAAGGTCCCGAGGGACTGAAGCTTTCTTT
TRBV24-1	NA	NA	TRBJ2-1	CATSDWGQTQFF	TGTGCCACCAGTGATTGGGGACAAACGCAGTTCTTC
TRBV11-2	NA	NA	TRBJ1-4	CASSLVVGLNEKLFF	TGTGCCAGCAGCTTAGTCGTAGGGCTCAATGAAAAACTGTTTTTT
TRBV6-2/TRBV6-3	NA	NA	TRBJ2-7	CASGTPSSYEQYF	TGTGCCAGCGGCACCCCGAGCTCCTACGAGCAGTACTTC
TRBV20-1	NA	TRBD2	TRBJ2-7	CSAPPLAGGSYEQYF	TGCAGTGCCCCCCCCCTAGCGGGCGGGTCCTACGAGCAGTACTTC
TRBV29-1	NA	TRBD1	TRBJ1-2	CSAPSLGQGGGYTF	TGCAGCGCTCCTTCACTCGGACAGGGTGGCGGCTACACCTTC
TRBV7-3	NA	TRBD2	TRBJ2-2	CASSLSRLAGYGELFF	TGTGCCAGCAGCTTATCGCGCCTAGCGGGGTATGGGGAGCTGTTTTTT
TRBV11-2	NA	TRBD2	TRBJ2-1	CASSLALGGRGTNEQFF	TGTGCCAGCAGCTTAGCCCTTGGCGGGAGGGGTACGAATGAGCAGTTCTTC
TRBV6-5	NA	NA	TRBJ1-1	CASSYRQRNTEAFF	TGTGCCAGCAGTTATCGGCAGCGGAACACTGAAGCTTTCTTT
TRBV12-3/TRBV12-4	NA	TRBD1	TRBJ2-7	CASSPGPGTGWVAEQYF	TGTGCCAGCAGTCCTGGGCCCGGGACAGGTTGGGTCGCCGAGCAGTACTTC
TRBV30	NA	NA	TRBJ1-1	CAWSPGPRGTEAFF	TGTGCCTGGAGTCCGGGGCCGAGGGGCACTGAAGCTTTCTTT
TRBV18	few	TRBD1	TRBJ2-7	CASSPRQGTSYEQYF	TGTGCCAGCTCGCCCCGACAGGGCACTTCCTACGAGCAGTACTTC
TRBV18	NA	NA	TRBJ2-2	CASSPSVNTGELFF	TGTGCCAGCTCTCCTAGCGTCAACACCGGGGAGCTGTTTTTT
TRBV5-6	NA	TRBD2	TRBJ2-2	CASELAGAGGPYTGELFF	TGTGCCAGCGAGCTTGCTGGAGCGGGAGGGCCGTACACCGGGGAGCTGTTTTTT
TRBV7-2	NA	NA	TRBJ2-5	CASSLGGTHETQYF	TGTGCCAGCAGCTTAGGTGGGACCCATGAGACCCAGTACTTC
TRBV7-9	NA	NA	TRBJ2-4	CASSLVGGVLAKNIQYF	TGTGCCAGCAGCTTAGTGGGGGGCGTCCTAGCCAAAAACATTCAGTACTTC
TRBV19	NA	TRBD1	TRBJ1-5	CASTDRNSNQPQHF	TGTGCCAGTACGGACAGGAATAGCAATCAGCCCCAGCATTTT
TRBV6-1	NA	NA	TRBJ2-5	CASSEVARETQYF	TGTGCCAGCAGTGAAGTAGCCAGAGAGACCCAGTACTTC
TRBV6-2/TRBV6-3	NA	TRBD2	TRBJ2-1	CASRALAGVDNEQFF	TGTGCCAGCAGGGCACTAGCGGGAGTGGACAATGAGCAGTTCTTC
TRBV7-9	NA	NA	TRBJ1-2	CASSRRQATGYTF	TGTGCCAGCAGTAGGCGACAGGCGACTGGCTACACCTTC
TRBV30	NA	NA	TRBJ2-4	CAWSGSTGGIQYF	TGTGCCTGGAGTGGATCAACCGGGGGCATTCAGTACTTC
TRBV20-1	NA	NA	TRBJ1-2	CSGASYGYTF	TGCAGCGGGGCAAGCTATGGCTACACCTTC
TRBV7-8	NA	NA	TRBJ1-1	CATSQRSPNTEAFF	TGTGCCACCAGCCAGCGGAGCCCGAACACTGAAGCTTTCTTT
TRBV6-2/TRBV6-3	NA	NA	TRBJ2-1	CASSYGGSQGSNEQFF	TGTGCCAGCAGTTACGGGGGCAGCCAGGGGTCCAATGAGCAGTTCTTC
TRBV7-2	NA	NA	TRBJ2-3	CASSFKVDTQYF	TGTGCCAGCAGCTTCAAGGTGGATACGCAGTATTTT
TRBV28	NA	NA	TRBJ2-1	CAGSKGRRRSSYNEQFF	TGTGCCGGGTCGAAAGGGAGGCGAAGAAGCTCCTACAATGAGCAGTTCTTC
TRBV12-3/TRBV12-4	NA	NA	TRBJ2-2	CASSLGPRTGELFF	TGTGCCAGCAGTTTAGGTCCCCGCACCGGGGAGCTGTTTTTT
TRBV5-1	NA	NA	TRBJ2-7	CASSGYTYEQYF	TGCGCCAGCAGCGGGTACACCTACGAGCAGTACTTC
TRBV18	NA	NA	TRBJ1-5	CASSARGSNQPQHF	TGTGCCAGCTCAGCCAGGGGCTCCAATCAGCCCCAGCATTTT
TRBV7-9	NA	NA	TRBJ2-6	CASSGSSGANVLTF	TGTGCCAGCTCAGGGAGCTCTGGGGCCAACGTCCTGACTTTC
TRBV20-1	NA	TRBD1	TRBJ2-3	CTGQGGSFDTQYF	TGCACTGGACAGGGGGGCTCTTTTGATACGCAGTATTTT
TRBV4-1	few	TRBD2	TRBJ2-1	CASSRGLAGGFEFF	TGCGCCAGCAGCCGGGGACTAGCGGGAGGTTTTGAGTTCTTC
TRBV7-2	NA	NA	TRBJ1-5	CASSWERASNQPQHF	TGTGCCAGCAGCTGGGAGAGGGCGAGCAATCAGCCCCAGCATTTT
TRBV6-5	once	NA	TRBJ1-2	CASSYRDNSNYGYTF	TGTGCCAGCAGTTATCGGGACAACTCTAACTATGGCTACACCTTC
TRBV6-2/TRBV6-3	NA	TRBD1	TRBJ2-2	CASNKNRDRPGELFF	TGTGCCAGCAACAAAAACCGGGACAGGCCCGGGGAGCTGTTTTTT
TRBV7-9	NA	NA	TRBJ2-3	CASSVTGVPTDTQYF	TGTGCCAGCAGCGTCACGGGGGTCCCCACAGATACGCAGTATTTT
TRBV29-1	NA	NA	TRBJ2-5	CSLLPLDQETQYF	TGCAGCCTCTTGCCGCTAGATCAAGAGACCCAGTACTTC
TRBV6-2/TRBV6-3	once	NA	TRBJ2-1	CASSRWGSSYNEQFF	TGTGCCAGCAGCCGTTGGGGGAGCTCCTACAATGAGCAGTTCTTC
TRBV10-2	once	NA	TRBJ1-1	CASSEVGPLGLNTEAFF	TGCGCCAGCAGTGAGGTAGGGCCGCTGGGGTTGAACACTGAAGCTTTCTTT
TRBV6-1	NA	NA	TRBJ1-3	CASSETRGAGNTIYF	TGTGCCAGCAGTGAGACTCGGGGTGCTGGAAACACCATATATTTT
TRBV7-9	NA	NA	TRBJ2-1	CASIDASWTYNEQFF	TGTGCCAGCATCGACGCTAGCTGGACTTACAATGAGCAGTTCTTC
TRBV18	once	NA	TRBJ1-4	CASSPETENEKLFF	TGTGCCAGCTCACCAGAGACAGAGAATGAAAAACTGTTTTTT
TRBV12-3/TRBV12-4	NA	NA	TRBJ2-7	CASSPGFAEQYF	TGTGCCAGCAGTCCGGGATTTGCCGAGCAGTACTTC
TRBV4-1	NA	TRBD1	TRBJ2-1	CASSRAGTDNEQFF	TGCGCCAGCAGCCGTGCCGGGACAGACAATGAGCAGTTCTTC
TRBV30	NA	NA	TRBJ2-3	CAWTSAGGWSTDTQYF	TGTGCCTGGACTTCCGCCGGGGGCTGGTCTACAGATACGCAGTATTTT
TRBV5-1	few	NA	TRBJ1-1	CASSWGQENTEAFF	TGCGCCAGCAGCTGGGGGCAGGAGAACACTGAAGCTTTCTTT
TRBV12-3/TRBV12-4	once	NA	TRBJ2-1	CASSRLVRQFF	TGTGCCAGCAGTCGACTAGTTAGGCAGTTCTTC
TRBV4-2	NA	TRBD2	TRBJ2-2	CASSLDGGGADTGELFF	TGTGCCAGCAGCCTGGACGGCGGGGGGGCCGACACCGGGGAGCTGTTTTTT
TRBV7-2	NA	NA	TRBJ1-2	CASSQTDNYGYTF	TGTGCCAGCAGTCAGACAGATAACTATGGCTACACCTTC
TRBV3-1	NA	TRBD2	TRBJ2-3	CASSPRAQAGPDTQYF	TGTGCCAGCAGCCCCAGGGCTCAAGCGGGGCCAGATACGCAGTATTTT
TRBV20-1	NA	NA	TRBJ2-1	CSARTGYQSYNEQFF	TGCAGTGCGCGAACAGGGTATCAATCCTACAATGAGCAGTTCTTC